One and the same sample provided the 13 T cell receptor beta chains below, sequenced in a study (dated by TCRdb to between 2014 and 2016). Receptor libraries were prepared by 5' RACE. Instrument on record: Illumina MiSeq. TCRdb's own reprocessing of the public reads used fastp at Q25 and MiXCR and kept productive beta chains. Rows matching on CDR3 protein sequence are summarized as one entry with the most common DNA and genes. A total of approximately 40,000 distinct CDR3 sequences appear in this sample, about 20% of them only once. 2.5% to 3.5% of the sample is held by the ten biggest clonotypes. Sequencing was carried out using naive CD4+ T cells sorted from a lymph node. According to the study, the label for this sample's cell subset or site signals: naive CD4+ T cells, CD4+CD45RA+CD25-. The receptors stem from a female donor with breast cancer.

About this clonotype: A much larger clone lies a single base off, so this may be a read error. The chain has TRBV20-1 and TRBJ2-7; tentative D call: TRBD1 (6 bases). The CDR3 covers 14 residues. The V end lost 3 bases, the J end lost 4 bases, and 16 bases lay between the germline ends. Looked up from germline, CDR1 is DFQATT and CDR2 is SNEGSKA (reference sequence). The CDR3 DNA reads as TGCAGTGCTAGTACAGGGTTTAGCAGATACGAGCAGTACTTC. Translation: CSASTGFSRYEQYF.

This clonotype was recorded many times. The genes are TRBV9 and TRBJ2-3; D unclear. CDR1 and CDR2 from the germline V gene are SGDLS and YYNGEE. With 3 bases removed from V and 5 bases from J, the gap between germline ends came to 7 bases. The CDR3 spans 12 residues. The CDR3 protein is CASSAFVDTQYF. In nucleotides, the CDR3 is TGTGCCAGCAGCGCCTTTGTAGATACGCAGTATTTT.

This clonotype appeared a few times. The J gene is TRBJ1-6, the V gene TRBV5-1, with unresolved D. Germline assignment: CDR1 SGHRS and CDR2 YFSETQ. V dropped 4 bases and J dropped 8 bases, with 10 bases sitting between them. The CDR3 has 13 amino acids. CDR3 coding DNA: TGCGCCAGCAGCGGCCTCTCGGATTCACCCCTCCACTTT. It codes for CASSGLSDSPLHF. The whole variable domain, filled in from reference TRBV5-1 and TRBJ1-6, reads KAGVTQTPRYLIKTRGQQVTLSCSPISGHRSVSWYQQTPGQGLQFLFEYFSETQRNKGNFPGRFSGRQFSNSRSEMNVSTLELGDSALYLCASSGLSDSPLHFGNGTRLTVT.

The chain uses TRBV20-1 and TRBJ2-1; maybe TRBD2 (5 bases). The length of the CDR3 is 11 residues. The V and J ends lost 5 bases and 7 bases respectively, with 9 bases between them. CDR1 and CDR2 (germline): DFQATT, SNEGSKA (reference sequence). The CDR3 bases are TGCAGTGCTGACCGGGGAAATGAGCAGTTCTTC. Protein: CSADRGNEQFF.

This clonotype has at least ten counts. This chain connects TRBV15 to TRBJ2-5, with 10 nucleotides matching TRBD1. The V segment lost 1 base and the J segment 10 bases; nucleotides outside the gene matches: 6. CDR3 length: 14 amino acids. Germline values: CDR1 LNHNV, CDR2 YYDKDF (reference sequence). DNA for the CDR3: TGTGCCACCAGCAGAGCGGGGACAGGGGCCGACCAGTACTTC. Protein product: CATSRAGTGADQYF.

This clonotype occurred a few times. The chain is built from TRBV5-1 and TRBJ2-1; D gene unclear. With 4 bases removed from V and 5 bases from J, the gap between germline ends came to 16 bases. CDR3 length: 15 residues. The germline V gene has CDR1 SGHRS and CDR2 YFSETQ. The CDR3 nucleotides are TGCGCCAGCAGCCTCAGTGTGGTTCGGGACAATGAGCAGTTCTTC. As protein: CASSLSVVRDNEQFF.

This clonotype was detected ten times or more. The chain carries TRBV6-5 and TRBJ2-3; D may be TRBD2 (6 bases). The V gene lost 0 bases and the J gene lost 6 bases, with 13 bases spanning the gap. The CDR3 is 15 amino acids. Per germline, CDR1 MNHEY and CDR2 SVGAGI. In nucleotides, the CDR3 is TGTGCCAGCAGTTACTCGAATCTGGGAGGCGATACGCAGTATTTT. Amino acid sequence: CASSYSNLGGDTQYF.

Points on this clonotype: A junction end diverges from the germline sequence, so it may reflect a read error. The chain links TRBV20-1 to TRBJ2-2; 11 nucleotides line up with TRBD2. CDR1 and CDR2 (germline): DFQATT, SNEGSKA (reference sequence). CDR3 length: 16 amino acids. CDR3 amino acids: CSAADSGRASTGEPFF. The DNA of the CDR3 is TGCAGTGCCGCCGATAGCGGGAGGGCCTCCACCGGGGAGCCGTTTTTT.

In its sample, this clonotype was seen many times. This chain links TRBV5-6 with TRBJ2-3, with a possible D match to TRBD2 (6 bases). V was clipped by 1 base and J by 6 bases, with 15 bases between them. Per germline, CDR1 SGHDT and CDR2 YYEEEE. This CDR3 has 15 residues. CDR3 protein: CASSLSGGKVDTQYF. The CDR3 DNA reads TGTGCCAGCAGCTTGTCTGGCGGGAAAGTCGATACGCAGTATTTT.

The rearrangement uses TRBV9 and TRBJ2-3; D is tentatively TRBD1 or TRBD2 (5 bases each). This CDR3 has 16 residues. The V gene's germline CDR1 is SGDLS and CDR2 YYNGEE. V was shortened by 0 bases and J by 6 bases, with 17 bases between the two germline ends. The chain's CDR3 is CASSVAPGPQTDTQYF. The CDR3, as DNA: TGTGCCAGCAGCGTAGCACCGGGACCGCAAACGGATACGCAGTATTTT.

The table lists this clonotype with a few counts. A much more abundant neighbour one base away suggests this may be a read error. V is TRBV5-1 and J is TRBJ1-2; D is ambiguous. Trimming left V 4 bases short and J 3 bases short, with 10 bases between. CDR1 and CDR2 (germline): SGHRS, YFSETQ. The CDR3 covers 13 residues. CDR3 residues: CASSPDGDYGYTF. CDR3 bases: TGCGCCAGCAGCCCGGACGGCGACTATGGCTACACCTTC.

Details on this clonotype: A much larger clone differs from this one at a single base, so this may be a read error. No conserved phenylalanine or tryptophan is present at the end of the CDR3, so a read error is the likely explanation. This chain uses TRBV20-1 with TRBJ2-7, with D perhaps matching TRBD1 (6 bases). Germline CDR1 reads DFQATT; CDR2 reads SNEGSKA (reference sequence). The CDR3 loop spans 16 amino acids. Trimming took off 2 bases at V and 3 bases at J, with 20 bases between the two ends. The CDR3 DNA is TGCAGTGCTAGAATAGCAGGGGTCACGGCAAACTACGAGCAGTACCTC. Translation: CSARIAGVTANYEQYL.

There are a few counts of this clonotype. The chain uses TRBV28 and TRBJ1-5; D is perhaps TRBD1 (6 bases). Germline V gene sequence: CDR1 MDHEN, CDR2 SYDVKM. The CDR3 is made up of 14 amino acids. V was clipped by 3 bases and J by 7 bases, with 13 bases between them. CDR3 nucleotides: TGTGCCAGCAGTTTGGGGGGGGCCGGGCAGCCCCAGCATTTT. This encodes CASSLGGAGQPQHF.